A selection of T cell receptor beta chains follows, all from one sample in a study of blood T cells in healthy people across ages. TCRdb recomputed calls from the 5' RACE reads with MiXCR, one row per CDR3 protein. The sample shows hundreds of thousands of distinct CDR3 sequences, approximately 52% of them seen only once. Sequences were obtained from blood. The source is a man aged 60 to 69 in good health. Both conserved end residues are part of each CDR3. Fields, in order: J gene, V gene, CDR3 length, D gene, CDR3 protein. The D gene is left open where the match is weak.

TRBJ2-5 | TRBV4-3 | 15 | TRBD2 | CASSPGGTHQETQYF
TRBJ2-1 | TRBV25-1 | 11 | NA | CAGSLGHEQFF
NA | TRBV19 | 15 | NA | CASSVGAFSSYEQYF
TRBJ2-7 | TRBV12-3/TRBV12-4 | 13 | NA | CASSQIQGSEQYF
TRBJ2-5 | TRBV28 | 15 | NA | CASSLSEGYQETQYF
TRBJ2-7 | TRBV7-2 | 16 | TRBD2 | CASSLEGTSGRYEQYF
TRBJ1-4 | TRBV5-1 | 15 | TRBD1 | CASSWTGGPNEKLFF
TRBJ2-7 | TRBV15 | 16 | NA | CATSRSTGTLGEDQYF
TRBJ1-4 | TRBV20-1 | 12 | NA | CSATRTMGKLFF
TRBJ2-1 | TRBV4-3 | 16 | NA | CASSQVGGGPYNEQFF
TRBJ2-5 | TRBV20-1 | 15 | TRBD2 | CSARLRLAGVPAQYF
TRBJ2-1 | TRBV20-1 | 14 | TRBD2 | CSARRTSGRSEQFF
TRBJ2-1 | TRBV12-3/TRBV12-4 | 16 | TRBD2 | CASRDHSGRSYNEQFF
TRBJ2-1 | TRBV5-5 | 13 | NA | CASSFPGVNEQFF
TRBJ2-1 | TRBV10-3 | 14 | TRBD1 | CAIREGTGQETQFF
TRBJ2-7 | TRBV2 | 14 | TRBD1 | CASSEQGQGSEQYF
NA | TRBV29-1 | 12 | NA | CSVEGTGCEQYF
TRBJ2-4 | TRBV19 | 13 | TRBD2 | CASSMASGATWYF
TRBJ2-4 | TRBV20-1 | 15 | NA | CSARDQGQAKNIQYF
NA | TRBV4-1 | 15 | NA | CASSPRQVGQYEQYF
TRBJ2-1 | TRBV10-3 | 15 | TRBD1 | CAISNTGTGANEQFF
TRBJ2-1 | TRBV29-1 | 11 | TRBD1 | CSADRVNEQFF
TRBJ2-6 | TRBV9 | 18 | TRBD2 | CASSPGLAGFSGANVLTF
TRBJ1-6 | TRBV6-2/TRBV6-3 | 15 | NA | CASGWGGQNNSPLHF
TRBJ2-1 | TRBV24-1 | 15 | TRBD1 | CATSDPGQVGDEQFF
TRBJ1-1 | TRBV20-1 | 11 | NA | CSARDGDEAFF
TRBJ2-7 | TRBV11-2 | 14 | NA | CASSLGTLSYEQYF
TRBJ2-7 | TRBV30 | 13 | NA | CAWSSRRESEQYF
TRBJ2-1 | TRBV6-1 | 12 | TRBD2 | CASSTLADEQFF
TRBJ2-5 | TRBV6-2/TRBV6-3 | 15 | TRBD2 | CASSYSGSSGETQYF
TRBJ2-6 | TRBV29-1 | 16 | TRBD1 | CSVPTGGFTGANVLTF
TRBJ1-2 | TRBV5-1 | 14 | NA | CASSPGGSNYGYTF
TRBJ2-7 | TRBV13 | 15 | NA | CASSFGELANYEQYF
NA | TRBV2 | 14 | NA | CASIRGGDSYEQYF
TRBJ2-3 | TRBV7-2 | 15 | NA | CASSLTWGSTDTQYF
TRBJ1-5 | TRBV20-1 | 13 | NA | CSAGPGLNQPQHF
TRBJ2-3 | TRBV25-1 | 15 | NA | CASSESSSSSNTQYF
TRBJ1-6 | TRBV14 | 14 | NA | CASSQERGPSPLHF
NA | TRBV3-1 | 16 | TRBD2 | CASSQRRLAGKETQYF
TRBJ2-5 | TRBV12-3/TRBV12-4 | 13 | NA | CASSWGLQETQYF
TRBJ2-5 | TRBV7-9 | 15 | TRBD1 | CASSQIPGQGETQYF
TRBJ2-1 | TRBV20-1 | 16 | TRBD2 | CSARGIAGGPSNEQFF
TRBJ2-1 | TRBV29-1 | 14 | TRBD2 | CSVEGGTSDNEQFF
TRBJ2-3 | TRBV9 | 16 | NA | CASSVGFVGRSDTQYF
TRBJ2-1 | TRBV20-1 | 16 | TRBD2 | CSAHSEAGVGYNEQFF
TRBJ2-1 | TRBV3-1 | 13 | NA | CASRDAGRYEQFF
TRBJ2-5 | TRBV9 | 14 | NA | CASSGRGLDNEQYF
TRBJ1-1 | TRBV29-1 | 13 | TRBD1 | CSVEGQGASRAFF
TRBJ2-7 | TRBV30 | 13 | TRBD1 | CACYRGQSCEQYF
TRBJ2-3 | TRBV13 | 15 | TRBD1 | CTSNSRTGTADTQYF